A selection of T cell receptor beta chains follows, all from one sample in a study of blood T cell repertoires in COVID-19. The method was immunoSEQ multiplex PCR; TCRdb's version includes in-frame clones alone and lacks a portion of them. The profile shows 250,000 or so clones, 80% to 95% of them singletons. Specimen: peripheral blood. The receptors here all came from a man aged 30 to 45 with COVID-19, enrolled during active disease. CDR3s include the opening cysteine and the closing phenylalanine or tryptophan. Expanded clones get a size class; other rows say once, few or many, or leave the size out.

j_gene	abundance	v_gene	CDR3aa
TRBJ2-7	.	TRBV6-5	CASSSQGHPSYEQYF
TRBJ2-2	.	TRBV18	CASSPSTETILNTGELFF
TRBJ1-1	.	TRBV19	CASSIGTGGNTEAFF
TRBJ2-7	once	TRBV12-3/TRBV12-4	CASSTGGYEQYF
TRBJ1-1	many	TRBV4-1	CASSQAGHLGGTEAFF
TRBJ1-3	few	TRBV19	CASRLEGISSGNTIYF
TRBJ1-2	.	TRBV7-9	CASSFAGGTFREGGYTF
TRBJ2-2	.	TRBV10-2	CASRLMEDTGELFF
TRBJ1-4	once	TRBV3-1/TRBV3-2	CASSHGQNEKLFF
TRBJ1-1	.	TRBV2	CASSEAHSRTEAFF
TRBJ2-5	.	TRBV9	CASSVGAANGETQYF
TRBJ1-1	.	TRBV5-4	CASSLDRGNTEAFF
TRBJ2-1	.	TRBV3-1/TRBV3-2	CASSHPHGGLGSHEQFF
TRBJ2-6	.	TRBV18	CASSPLMSPSGANVLTF
TRBJ1-6	.	TRBV30	CAWNLGKTGNSPLHF
TRBJ1-5	.	TRBV30	CAWSTTGVVGKPQHF
TRBJ2-7	.	TRBV6-1	CASSELGQFASEQYF
TRBJ2-5	.	TRBV5-5	CASSLARTGRETQYF
TRBJ1-2	once	TRBV28	CASSFAGYGYTF
TRBJ2-5	.	TRBV2	CASSVSETQYF
TRBJ1-5	.	TRBV5-1	CASTLGAGDQPQHF
TRBJ1-1	.	TRBV5-1	CASSLGGQVYAEAFF
TRBJ1-2	.	TRBV6-1	CASSEVEGARGYTF
TRBJ2-6	.	TRBV5-1	CASSPGLAGASSGANVLTF
TRBJ1-1	.	TRBV3-1/TRBV3-2	CASSRDRSEAFF
TRBJ1-6	.	TRBV5-1	CASRGTGVLSPLHF
TRBJ2-3	once	TRBV9	CASSTGTVTDTQYF
TRBJ1-6	.	TRBV2	CASSERGLLSYNSPLHF
TRBJ2-2	.	TRBV5-1	CASSLPTGGTGELFF
TRBJ1-1	.	TRBV6-5	CASSSSGVTEAFF
TRBJ2-3	.	TRBV6-5	CASSYATGQFSDTQYF
TRBJ1-4	.	TRBV2	CASSEIGEGKLFF
TRBJ1-5	.	TRBV10-2	CASSESETGSNQPQHF
TRBJ1-2	.	TRBV6-1	CASSEGSDYYGYTF
TRBJ2-5	once	TRBV5-4	CASSAQLEETQYF
TRBJ2-3	.	TRBV7-9	CASSLGPGADTQYF
TRBJ2-7	.	TRBV27	CASSFGTSSYEQYF
TRBJ1-6	.	TRBV5-5	CASSEVYNSPLHF
TRBJ1-1	.	TRBV12-5	CASGLVSGGSGNEAFF
TRBJ1-2	.	TRBV7-2	CASSPRLGYTF
TRBJ2-5	.	TRBV4-1	CASSQVGQETQYF
TRBJ2-2	.	TRBV4-2	CASSQSGGNTGELFF
TRBJ1-6	.	TRBV7-9	CASSLVNSPLHF
TRBJ2-1	.	TRBV18	CASSQTASSYNEQFF
TRBJ1-5	.	TRBV19	CASSIGAVNQPQHF
TRBJ2-1	.	TRBV30	CAWSLMGGEQFF
TRBJ1-2	.	TRBV5-1	CASTPSTGRYGYTF
TRBJ2-3	.	TRBV6-5	CASSYSAGEGTDTQYF
TRBJ2-5	.	TRBV10-3	CAISQPQGAMDKETQYF
TRBJ2-2	.	TRBV15	CATSSDRNTGELFF
TRBJ1-5	.	TRBV9	CASSVDTSQPQHF
TRBJ1-3	.	TRBV6-1	CASSEYSGNTIYF
TRBJ2-5	.	TRBV24-1	CATSDSRVAETQYF